Sequencing of this T cell receptor (beta chain) was carried out in a study of T-cell reconstitution after alpha-beta-depleted transplantation in children. Findings and caveats of the study: Several hundred expanded graft clones reportedly were the source of alpha-beta T cells about two months after transplant. T cells produced anew were the main source of T-cell counts and diversity one year after transplant. Some patients showed high day-60 TCRbeta diversity, which derived from surviving recipient T cells and thymic progenitors.

A remark on this clonotype: The antigen is not known.

Trimming removed 5 bases from V and 6 bases from J, with 14 bases in between. CDR1 SEHNR and CDR2 FQNEAQ come from the germline V gene (reference sequence). The CDR3 runs 14 residues. A TCRbeta library incorporating unique molecular identifiers was prepared. TCRdb independently ran MiXCR on the PCR reads; one entry per CDR3 protein. The data contain hundreds of thousands of distinct CDR3 sequences, around 13% of them singletons. The sample consisted of PBMCs, taken before TCRalphabeta/CD19-depleted stem cell transplant. The chain is built from TRBV7-9 and TRBJ2-1; TRBD1 is a possible D gene (5 bases). This TCR derives from a girl aged 2 to 10 with congenital amegakaryocytic thrombocytopenia, due to receive a stem cell transplant. As DNA, the CDR3 is TGTGCCAGCAGCCCGGACCAGGGTTTCAATGAGCAGTTCTTC. Protein product: CASSPDQGFNEQFF. Full variable domain (outside the CDR3, taken from reference TRBV7-9 and TRBJ2-1): DTGVSQNPRHKITKRGQNVTFRCDPISEHNRLYWYRQTLGQGPEFLTYFQNEAQLEKSRLLSDRFSAERPKGSFSTLEIQRTEQGDSAMYLCASSPDQGFNEQFFGPGTRLTVL.